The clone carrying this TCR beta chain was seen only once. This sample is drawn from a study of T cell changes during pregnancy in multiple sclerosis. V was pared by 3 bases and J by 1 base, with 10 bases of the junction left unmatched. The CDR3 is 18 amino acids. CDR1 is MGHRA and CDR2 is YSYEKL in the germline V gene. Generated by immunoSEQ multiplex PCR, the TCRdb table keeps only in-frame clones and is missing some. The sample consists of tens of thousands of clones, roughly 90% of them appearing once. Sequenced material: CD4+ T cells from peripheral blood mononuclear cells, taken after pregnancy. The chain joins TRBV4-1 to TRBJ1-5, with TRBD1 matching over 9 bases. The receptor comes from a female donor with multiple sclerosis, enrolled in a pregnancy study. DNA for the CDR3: TGCGCCAGCAGCCAGGGACAGGGTGTTTCTACGAGCAATCAGCCCCAGCATTTT. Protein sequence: CASSQGQGVSTSNQPQHF.